The present TCR beta chain was sequenced within a study of memory CD4+ T cells and cytomegalovirus serostatus. The overall study: Of the healthy Belgian adults, eight or nine were CMV seropositive and approximately 24 seronegative. Study-wide results and caveats: The CMV-associated TCR signature appears largely within the CD4+ memory repertoire.

This CDR3 spans 13 amino acids. V was clipped by 0 bases and J by 6 bases, with 9 bases between them. In germline, CDR1 is SGHRS, CDR2 YFSETQ. Worth noting for this clone: What it recognizes is unknown.

Clones were read by immunoSEQ multiplex PCR, and TCRdb kept only the in-frame ones, dropping some. This table holds about 27,000 clones, about 70% found once. The sort gate was single viable CD3+CD4+CD8-CD45RO+ cells for memory CD4+ T cells. This chain joins TRBV5-1 and TRBJ1-1, with D uncertain. Sequenced sample: memory CD4+ T cells from blood. This receptor was obtained from an adult in good health and CMV-seronegative. CDR3 sequence (DNA): TGCGCCAGCAGCTTGGAGGGCGTCGCTGAAGCTTTCTTT. This encodes CASSLEGVAEAFF.